The clone carrying this TCR beta chain was counted ten times or more. Its target is unknown. The germline CDR1 and CDR2 sequences are MNHEY and SMNVEV (reference sequence). With 10 bases clipped from V and 2 bases from J, the junction kept 6 bases outside the gene matches. The CDR3 contains 13 residues. The data stem from a study of T cell repertoires in cytomegalovirus infection. Turning to the study itself: Public TCR beta signatures indicated both CMV infection and matching HLA type.

Study observations and caveats: HLA-C-restricted CMV clonotypes gave the most frequent clonotype in two of eight donors. The cumulative frequency of public TCR beta families identified carriers of CMV plus the relevant HLA.

Via MiXCR, TCRdb re-called the reads, giving one row per CDR3 protein. This table holds more than 85,000 distinct CDR3 sequences, 25% to 30% found once. The sequence was obtained from a human donor in good health (CMV status not recorded). Some clones in this sample may be carry-over from other donors' samples. Sample: CD8+ T cells from cultured PBMCs, taken from culture after CMV antigen stimulation. The genes are TRBV27 and TRBJ2-3; 7 bases are shared with TRBD2. The CDR3 region has the DNA TGTGCCACCATGGGGGACTACACAGATACGCAGTATTTT. This translates into CATMGDYTDTQYF.